This TCR beta chain appears in the sequencing data of a study of blood T cell repertoires in COVID-19. Background on the study: Whether acute or convalescent, the COVID-19 samples came from the United States, Italy and Spain. Nucleic acid was either cDNA or gDNA, and it came from T cells, B-cell-depleted T cells, or PBMCs.

This clone was picked up a small number of times. Methods used by the authors: Estimation of nucleated cell counts relied on the amplification of reference gene primers. The assay was immunoSEQ multiplex PCR, and TCRdb's table has in-frame clones only and misses some. For V, J and clone size, that table is used; D and trimming come from the DNA. The sample yields roughly 140,000 clones, 90% seen once. Germline V gene data show CDR1 as MGHRA and CDR2 as YSYEKL. The CDR3 extends over 15 amino acids. V lost 4 bases to trimming and J lost 1 base, with 11 bases between them. The clonotype originates from an elderly woman with acute or convalescent COVID-19. The sample was peripheral blood. The chain links TRBV4-1 to TRBJ2-1; D is possibly TRBD1 (5 bases). In DNA form, the CDR3 reads TGCGCCAGCAGCCGACAGACGCTATCCTACAATGAGCAGTTCTTC. It codes for CASSRQTLSYNEQFF.